The entry below gives a single T cell receptor (beta chain) sequence along with its context. Its antigen is not known. The CDR3 totals 14 residues. V lost 7 bases to trimming and J lost 1 base, with 14 bases between them. The germline gives CDR1 SGHRS, CDR2 YFSETQ. This specimen belongs to a study of cytomegalovirus exposure and HLA in healthy donors. The PCR had 60 Vbeta and 13 Jbeta primers. This table comes from immunoSEQ multiplex PCR, and its TCRdb copy is limited to in-frame clones, with some not included. The table shows 110,000 or so clones, with around 68% occurring only once. Notes on the study in general: Certain indistinguishable V segments, among them TRBV6-2 and TRBV6-3, were excluded. A cluster of highly shared sequence variants was likely a sequencing artifact. Analyses of presence and absence presupposed an approximately uniform sequencing depth across donors.

The sequence was collected from a woman aged 45-65 years in good health and CMV-seropositive. The chain couples TRBV5-1 to TRBJ2-5, with a tentative D call TRBD2 (7 bases). The sample comprised PBMCs. DNA of the CDR3: TGCGCCAGCCATGGGGGGGGGCCCCAAGAGACCCAGTACTTC. Encoded protein: CASHGGGPQETQYF.